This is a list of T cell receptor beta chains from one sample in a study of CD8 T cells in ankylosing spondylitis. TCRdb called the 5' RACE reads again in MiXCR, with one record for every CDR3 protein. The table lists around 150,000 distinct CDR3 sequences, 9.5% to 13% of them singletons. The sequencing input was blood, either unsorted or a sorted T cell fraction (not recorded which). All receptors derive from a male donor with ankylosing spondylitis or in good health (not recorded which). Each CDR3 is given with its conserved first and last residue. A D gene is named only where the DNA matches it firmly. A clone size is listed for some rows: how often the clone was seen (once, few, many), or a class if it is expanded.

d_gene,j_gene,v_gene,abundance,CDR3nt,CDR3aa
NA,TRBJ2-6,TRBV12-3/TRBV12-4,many,TGTGCCAGCAGTCCGGCTGCTAGCTCTGGGGCCAACGTCCTGACTTTC,CASSPAASSGANVLTF
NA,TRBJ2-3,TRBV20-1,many,TGCAGTGCTGAACCCTCGGACCCTGGGGTAGATACGCAGTATTTT,CSAEPSDPGVDTQYF
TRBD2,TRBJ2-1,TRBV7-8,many,TGTGCCAGCAGATCCCTAGCGGGGGTCGCTAGCTCCTACAATGAGCAGTTCTTC,CASRSLAGVASSYNEQFF
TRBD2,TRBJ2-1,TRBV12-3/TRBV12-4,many,TGTGCCAGCAGTCAACTAGCGGGAGGGCAGGTTGAGCAGTTCTTC,CASSQLAGGQVEQFF
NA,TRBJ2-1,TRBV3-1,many,TGTGCCAGCAGCCAATCGGCAGCGGCTTACAATGAGCAGTTCTTC,CASSQSAAAYNEQFF
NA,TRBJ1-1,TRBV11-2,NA,TGTGCCAGCAGCTTGGATCTCATGAACACTGAAGCTTTCTTT,CASSLDLMNTEAFF
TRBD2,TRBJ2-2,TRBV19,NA,TGTGCCAGCACCACTAGCGCCGACACCGGGGAGCTGTTTTTT,CASTTSADTGELFF
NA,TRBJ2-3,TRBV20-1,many,TGCAGTGCTAGAGATTTGACCGGGAGCACAGATACGCAGTATTTT,CSARDLTGSTDTQYF
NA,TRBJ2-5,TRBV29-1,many,TGCAGCGTGGCCAGGGACTTACAAGAGACCCAGTACTTC,CSVARDLQETQYF
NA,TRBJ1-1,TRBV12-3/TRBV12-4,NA,TGTGCCAGCAGTTCGTTTCCTGAAGCTTTCTTT,CASSSFPEAFF
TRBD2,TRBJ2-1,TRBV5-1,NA,TGCGCCAGCAGCCGGACTAGCGGAAACGAAGGGTACAATGAGCAGTTCTTC,CASSRTSGNEGYNEQFF
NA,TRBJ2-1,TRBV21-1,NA,TGTGCCAGCAGCAAAGCTCAAGGGCGCGGGAAGGAATGCAATGAGCAGTTCTTC,CASSKAQGRGKECNEQFF
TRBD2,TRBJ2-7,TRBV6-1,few,TGTGCCAGCAGACCCCTCGGCGGGAGTAGCTACGAGCAGTACTTC,CASRPLGGSSYEQYF
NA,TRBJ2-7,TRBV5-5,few,TGTGCCAGCAGCACGGGACCCGTCTCCTACGAGCAGTACTTC,CASSTGPVSYEQYF
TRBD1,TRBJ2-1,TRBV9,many,TGTGCCAGCAGCTCACCCCAGGGGGCGGACTACAATGAGCAGTTCTTC,CASSSPQGADYNEQFF
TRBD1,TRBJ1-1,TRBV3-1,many,TGTGCCAGCAGCCATCCTCAGGGGGCGAGGTCCACTGAAGCTTTCTTT,CASSHPQGARSTEAFF
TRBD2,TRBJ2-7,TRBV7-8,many,TGTGCCAGCAGCTTAGCTTCTAGCGGGGTTGAGCAGTACTTC,CASSLASSGVEQYF
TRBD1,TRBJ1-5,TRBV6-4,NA,TGTGCCAGCAGAGTTGGGACAGCACGCAATCAGCCCCAGCATTTT,CASRVGTARNQPQHF
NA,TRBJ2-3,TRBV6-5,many,TGTGCCAGCAGTTACCAGCATGCAGATACGCAGTATTTT,CASSYQHADTQYF
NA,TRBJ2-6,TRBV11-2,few,TGTGCCAGCAGCTTAGATCTCCGCTCTGGGGCCAACGTCCTGACTTTC,CASSLDLRSGANVLTF
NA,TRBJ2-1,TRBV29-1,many,TGCAGCGTTCGGGCCGACCGCAATGAGCAGTTCTTC,CSVRADRNEQFF
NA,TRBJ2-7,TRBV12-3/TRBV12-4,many,TGTGCCAGCAGTACAGGGTACTACGAGCAGTACTTC,CASSTGYYEQYF
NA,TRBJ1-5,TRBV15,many,TGTGCCACCAGCAGAGAGACCCCCGGAGGTCGGCGGCAGCCCCAGCATTTT,CATSRETPGGRRQPQHF
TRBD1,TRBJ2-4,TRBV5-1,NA,TGCGCCAGCAGCTGGACGTTCCAGGGGGATGGCCAAAACATTCAGTACTTC,CASSWTFQGDGQNIQYF
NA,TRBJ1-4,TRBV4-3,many,TGCGCCAGCAGCCCTGGACAGCTTTTTGCAACTAATGAAAAACTGTTTTTT,CASSPGQLFATNEKLFF
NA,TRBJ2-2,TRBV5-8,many,TGCGCCAGCAGCCAAGACGGGAACACCGGGGAGCTGTTTTTT,CASSQDGNTGELFF
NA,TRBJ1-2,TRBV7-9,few,TGTGCCAGCAGCTTTGATCCGGGAATCTATGGCTACACCTTC,CASSFDPGIYGYTF
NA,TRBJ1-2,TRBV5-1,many,TGCGCCAGCAGCCCCAGGACAGATGCTAGCTATGGCTACACCTTC,CASSPRTDASYGYTF
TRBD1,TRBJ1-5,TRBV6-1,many,TGTGCCAGCAGTACCCAAAGGACAGGTTTGGGCAATCAGCCCCAGCATTTT,CASSTQRTGLGNQPQHF
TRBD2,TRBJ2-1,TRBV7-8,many,TGTGCCAGCAGCCCTAGCGGGAAGAGCAATGAGCAGTTCTTC,CASSPSGKSNEQFF
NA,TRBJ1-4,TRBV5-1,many,TGCGCCAGCAGCTTGGAAGAACCTGAAAAACTGTTTTTT,CASSLEEPEKLFF
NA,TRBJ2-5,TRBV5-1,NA,TGCGCCAGCAGCTTTTCGGACAGCCAAGAGACCCAGTACTTC,CASSFSDSQETQYF
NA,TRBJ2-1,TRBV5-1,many,TGCGCCAGCAGCTTGCTCGGGGACGAGCAGTTCTTC,CASSLLGDEQFF
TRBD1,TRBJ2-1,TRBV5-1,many,TGCGCCAGCAGCTTCCAGGACAGGGCGGGAAATGAGCAGTTCTTC,CASSFQDRAGNEQFF
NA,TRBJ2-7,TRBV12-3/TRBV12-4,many,TGTGCCAGCAGTTTAAATGAGGCGACCGAGCAGTACTTC,CASSLNEATEQYF
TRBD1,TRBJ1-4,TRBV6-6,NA,TGTGCCAGCACAGGGGACAGTGAAAAACTGTTTTTT,CASTGDSEKLFF
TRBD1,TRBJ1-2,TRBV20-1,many,TGCAGTGCTAGGGCGGGACAGGGGGCTTATGGCTACACCTTC,CSARAGQGAYGYTF
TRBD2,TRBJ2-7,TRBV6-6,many,TGTGCCAGCAGAACTAGCGATTACGAGCAGTACTTC,CASRTSDYEQYF
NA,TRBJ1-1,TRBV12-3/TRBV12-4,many,TGTGCCAGCTCCAAGCGGGGTGCCTACACTGAAGCTTTCTTT,CASSKRGAYTEAFF
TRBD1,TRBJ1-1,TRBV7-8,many,TGTGCCAGCAGCCTACGGACAGGGCGTGAAGCTTTCTTT,CASSLRTGREAFF
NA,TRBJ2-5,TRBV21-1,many,TGTGCCAGCAGCGCCCAGGACCCCGGGAATGAGACCCAGTACTTC,CASSAQDPGNETQYF
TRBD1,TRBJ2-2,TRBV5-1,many,TGCGCCAGCAGGCCACCGGGACAGATCACCGGGGAGCTGTTTTTT,CASRPPGQITGELFF
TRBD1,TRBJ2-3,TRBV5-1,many,TGCGCCAGCAGCTGGGGGGACAGGACTAGCACAGATACGCAGTATTTT,CASSWGDRTSTDTQYF
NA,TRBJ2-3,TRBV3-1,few,TGTGCCAGCAGCCCAGCTTTTAACAGGAGATCAAGCACAGATACGCAGTATTTT,CASSPAFNRRSSTDTQYF
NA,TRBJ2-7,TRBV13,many,TGTGCCAGCAGTCGAGAGCTTGGCGAGCAGTACTTC,CASSRELGEQYF